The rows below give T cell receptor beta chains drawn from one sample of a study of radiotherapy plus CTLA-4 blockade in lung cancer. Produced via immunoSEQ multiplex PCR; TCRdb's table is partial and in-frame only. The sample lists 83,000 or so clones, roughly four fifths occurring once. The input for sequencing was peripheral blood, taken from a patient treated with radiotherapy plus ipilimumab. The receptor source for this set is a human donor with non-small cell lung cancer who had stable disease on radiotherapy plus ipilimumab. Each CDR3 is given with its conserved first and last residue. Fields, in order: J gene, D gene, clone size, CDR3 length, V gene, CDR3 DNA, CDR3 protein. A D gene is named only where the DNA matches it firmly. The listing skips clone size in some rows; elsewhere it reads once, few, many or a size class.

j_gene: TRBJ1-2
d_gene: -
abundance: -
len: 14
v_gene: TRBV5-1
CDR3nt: TGCGCCAGCAGCTTGGCCAGGGTGGGAAATGGCTACACCTTC
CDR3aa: CASSLARVGNGYTF

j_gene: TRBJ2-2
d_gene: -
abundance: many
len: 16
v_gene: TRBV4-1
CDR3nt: TGCGCCAGCAGCCAAGAAGTAGCCCGAAACACCGGGGAGCTGTTTTTT
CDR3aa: CASSQEVARNTGELFF

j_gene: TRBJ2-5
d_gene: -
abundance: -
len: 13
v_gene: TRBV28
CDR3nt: TGTGCCAGCAGTCGCAGGGACCAAGAGACCCAGTACTTC
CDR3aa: CASSRRDQETQYF

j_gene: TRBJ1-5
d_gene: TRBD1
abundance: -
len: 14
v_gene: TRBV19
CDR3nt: TGTGCCAGTAGTTACGGGACAGAGGTCCAGCCCCAGCATTTT
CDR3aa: CASSYGTEVQPQHF

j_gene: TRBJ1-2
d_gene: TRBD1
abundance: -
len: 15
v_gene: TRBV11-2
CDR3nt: TGTGCCAGCAGCTTACCCGGCCAGGGGGCCTATGGCTACACCTTC
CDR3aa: CASSLPGQGAYGYTF

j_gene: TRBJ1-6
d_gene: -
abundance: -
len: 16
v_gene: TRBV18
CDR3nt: TGTGCCAGCTCACCCTCGGGGAGCTCCTATAATTCACCCCTCCACTTT
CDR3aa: CASSPSGSSYNSPLHF

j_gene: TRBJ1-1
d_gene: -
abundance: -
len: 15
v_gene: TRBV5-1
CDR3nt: TGCGCCAGCAGCTCCGATGGTTTGTTGGGGACTGAAGCTTTCTTT
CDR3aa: CASSSDGLLGTEAFF

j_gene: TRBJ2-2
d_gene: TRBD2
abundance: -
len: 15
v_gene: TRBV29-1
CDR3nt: TGCAGCGTTGAAGTCAGCGGGAGATTGACCGGGGAGCTGTTTTTT
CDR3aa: CSVEVSGRLTGELFF

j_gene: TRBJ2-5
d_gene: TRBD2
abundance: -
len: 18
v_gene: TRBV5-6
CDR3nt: TGTGCCAGCAGCTTGGTTCGAGCGGGGGGCTCCCGCCAAGAGACCCAGTACTTC
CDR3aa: CASSLVRAGGSRQETQYF

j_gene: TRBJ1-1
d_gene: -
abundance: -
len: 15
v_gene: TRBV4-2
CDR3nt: TGTGCCAGCAGCCAAGATTGGGGGGTGAGAACTGAAGCTTTCTTT
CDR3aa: CASSQDWGVRTEAFF

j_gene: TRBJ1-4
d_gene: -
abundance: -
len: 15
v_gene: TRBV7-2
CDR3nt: TGTGCCAGCAGCTCCAGTGGGCGCGTCGGTGAAAAACTGTTTTTT
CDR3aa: CASSSSGRVGEKLFF

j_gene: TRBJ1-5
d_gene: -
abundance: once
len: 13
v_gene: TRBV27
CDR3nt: TGTGCCAGCAGTTTTTGGGGCAATCAGCCCCAGCATTTT
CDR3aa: CASSFWGNQPQHF

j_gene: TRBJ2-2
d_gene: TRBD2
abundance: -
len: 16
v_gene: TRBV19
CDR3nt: TGTGCCAGTAGTCGTCGGACTAGCGCGTTCACCGGGGAGCTGTTTTTT
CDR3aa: CASSRRTSAFTGELFF

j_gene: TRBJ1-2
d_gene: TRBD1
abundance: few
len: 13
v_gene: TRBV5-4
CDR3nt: TGTGCCAGCAGCTTGGGACAGGGGGCCGTCTACACCTTC
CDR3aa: CASSLGQGAVYTF

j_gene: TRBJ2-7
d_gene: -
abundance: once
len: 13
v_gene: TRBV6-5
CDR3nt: TGTGCCAGCAGGCGGACAAGAGCCTACGAGCAGTACTTC
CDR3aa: CASRRTRAYEQYF

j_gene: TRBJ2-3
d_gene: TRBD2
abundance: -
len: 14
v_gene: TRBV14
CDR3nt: TGTGCCAGCAGCTTCGGGGGGGGCGCAGATACGCAGTATTTT
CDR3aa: CASSFGGGADTQYF

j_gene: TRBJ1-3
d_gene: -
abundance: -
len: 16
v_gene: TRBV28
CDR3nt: TGTGCCAGCAGTTCCCTCGGCGGGGGAACTGGAAACACCATATATTTT
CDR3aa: CASSSLGGGTGNTIYF

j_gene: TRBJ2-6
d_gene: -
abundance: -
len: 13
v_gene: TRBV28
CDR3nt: TGTGCCAGCACCTTCTCTGGGGCCAACGTCCTGACTTTC
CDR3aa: CASTFSGANVLTF

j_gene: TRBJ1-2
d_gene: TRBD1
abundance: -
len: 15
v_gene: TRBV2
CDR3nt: TGTGCCAGCAGTGAAAGAGGGACAGGTCCGTATGGCTACACCTTC
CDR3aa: CASSERGTGPYGYTF

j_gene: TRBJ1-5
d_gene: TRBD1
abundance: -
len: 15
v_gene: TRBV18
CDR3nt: TGTGCCAGCTCAGTCGGGACAGACCCATATCAGCCCCAGCATTTT
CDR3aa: CASSVGTDPYQPQHF

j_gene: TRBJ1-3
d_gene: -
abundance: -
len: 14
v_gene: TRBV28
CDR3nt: TGTGCCAGCAGTGGGGGGGGCGCTGGAAACACCATATATTTT
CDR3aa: CASSGGGAGNTIYF

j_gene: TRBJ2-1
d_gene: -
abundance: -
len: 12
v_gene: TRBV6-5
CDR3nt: TGTGCCAGCAGTTATTGGGGTGGTGAGCAGTTCTTC
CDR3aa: CASSYWGGEQFF

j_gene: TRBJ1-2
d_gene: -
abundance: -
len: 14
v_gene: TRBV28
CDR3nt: TGTGCCAGCAGTTTTTCAGGGGCTAACTATGGCTACACCTTC
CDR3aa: CASSFSGANYGYTF

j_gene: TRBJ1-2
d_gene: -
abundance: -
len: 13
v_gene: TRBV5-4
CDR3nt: TGTGCCAGCAGCTTGGAGAGGAACTATGGCTACACCTTC
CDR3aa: CASSLERNYGYTF

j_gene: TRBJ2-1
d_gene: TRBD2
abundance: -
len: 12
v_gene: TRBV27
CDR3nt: TGTGCCAGCAGCCTAACTAGCGGTAGCCAGTTCTTC
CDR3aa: CASSLTSGSQFF

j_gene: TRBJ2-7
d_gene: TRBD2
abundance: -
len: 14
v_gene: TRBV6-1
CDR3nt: TGTGCCAGCAGACAAGCGGGAAGCTCCTACGAGCAGTACTTC
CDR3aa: CASRQAGSSYEQYF

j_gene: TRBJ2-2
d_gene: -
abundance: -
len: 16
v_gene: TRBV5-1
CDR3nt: TGCGCCAGCAGCTTGGGCCGGACAGCTCCCACCGGGGAGCTGTTTTTT
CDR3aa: CASSLGRTAPTGELFF

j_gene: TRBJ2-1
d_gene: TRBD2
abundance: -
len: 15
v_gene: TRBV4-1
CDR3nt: TGCGCCAGCAGCCAAGTGACTAGCGGTTACAATGAGCAGTTCTTC
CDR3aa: CASSQVTSGYNEQFF

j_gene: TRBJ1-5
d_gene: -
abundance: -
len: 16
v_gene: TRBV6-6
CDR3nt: TGTGCCAGCAGTTACCGGGGTACCTTCGGGGGGAAGCCCCAGCATTTT
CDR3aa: CASSYRGTFGGKPQHF

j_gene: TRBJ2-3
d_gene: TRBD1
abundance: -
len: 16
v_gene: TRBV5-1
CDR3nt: TGCGCCAGCAGCCCGGGACAGGGGGGAGGCACAGATACGCAGTATTTT
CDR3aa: CASSPGQGGGTDTQYF

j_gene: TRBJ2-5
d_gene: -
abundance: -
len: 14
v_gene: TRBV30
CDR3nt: TGTGCCTGGAGTGTACTGGGGGCGGGGGAGACCCAGTACTTC
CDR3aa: CAWSVLGAGETQYF

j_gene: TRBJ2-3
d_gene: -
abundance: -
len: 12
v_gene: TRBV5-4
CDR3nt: TGTGCCAGCAGCTTGAAGAGAGATACGCAGTATTTT
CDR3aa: CASSLKRDTQYF

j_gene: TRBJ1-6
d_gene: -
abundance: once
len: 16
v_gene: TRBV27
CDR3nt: TGTGCCAGCAGGCCCACAGGCAGCTCCTATAATTCACCCCTCCACTTT
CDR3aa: CASRPTGSSYNSPLHF

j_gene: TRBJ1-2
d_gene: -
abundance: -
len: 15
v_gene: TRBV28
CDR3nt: TGTGCCAGCAGTCCGGTGCGCGGGACGGGGTATGGCTACACCTTC
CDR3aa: CASSPVRGTGYGYTF

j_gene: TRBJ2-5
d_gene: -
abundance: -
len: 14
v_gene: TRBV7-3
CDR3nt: TGTGCCAGCAGCTTCCAGGGTACGGTGGAGACCCAGTACTTC
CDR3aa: CASSFQGTVETQYF

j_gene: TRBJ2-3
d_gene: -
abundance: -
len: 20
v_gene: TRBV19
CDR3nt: TGTGCCAGTAGATTGGGAGGGAACAGGGTAGGACCGGGAGCGGTAGATACGCAGTATTTT
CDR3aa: CASRLGGNRVGPGAVDTQYF

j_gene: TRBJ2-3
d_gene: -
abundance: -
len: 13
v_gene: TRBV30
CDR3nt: TGTGCCTGGAGCCGACAGAGGGCAGATACGCAGTATTTT
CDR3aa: CAWSRQRADTQYF

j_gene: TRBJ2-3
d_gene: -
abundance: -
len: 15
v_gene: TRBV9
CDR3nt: TGTGCCAGCAGCGTAGTGGGAGCTAGCACAGATACGCAGTATTTT
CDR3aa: CASSVVGASTDTQYF

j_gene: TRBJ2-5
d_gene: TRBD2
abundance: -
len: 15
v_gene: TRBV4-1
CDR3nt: TGCGCCAGCAGCCCCGGACTAGCGGGGATAGAGACCCAGTACTTC
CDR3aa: CASSPGLAGIETQYF

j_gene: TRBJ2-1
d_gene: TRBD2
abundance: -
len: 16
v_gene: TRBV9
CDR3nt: TGTGCCAGCAGCGAGCTCCTTAGCGGGTCGTACAATGAGCAGTTCTTC
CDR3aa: CASSELLSGSYNEQFF

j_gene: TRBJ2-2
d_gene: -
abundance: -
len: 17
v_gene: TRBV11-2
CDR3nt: TGTGCCAGCAGCTTAGATCAGGGACAAGCTAAGTACGGGGAGCTGTTTTTT
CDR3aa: CASSLDQGQAKYGELFF

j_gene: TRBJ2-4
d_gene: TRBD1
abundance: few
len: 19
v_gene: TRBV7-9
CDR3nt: TGTGCCAGCAGCTATCCCACAGGGGGGAGCTCCTTAGCCAAAAACATTCAGTACTTC
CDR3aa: CASSYPTGGSSLAKNIQYF

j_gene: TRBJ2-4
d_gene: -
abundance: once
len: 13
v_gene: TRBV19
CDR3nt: TGTGCCAGTAGTATAGTAGGCGGAAACATTCAGTACTTC
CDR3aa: CASSIVGGNIQYF

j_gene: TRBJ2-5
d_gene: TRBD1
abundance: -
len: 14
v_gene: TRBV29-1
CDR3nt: TGCAGCGTCCGGGGGACAGGGGCTGGAGAGACCCAGTACTTC
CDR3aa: CSVRGTGAGETQYF

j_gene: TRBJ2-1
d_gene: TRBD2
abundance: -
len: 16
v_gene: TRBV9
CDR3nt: TGTGCCAGCAGCCCCCGGGGACTAGCGGGAGTTAATGAGCAGTTCTTC
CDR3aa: CASSPRGLAGVNEQFF

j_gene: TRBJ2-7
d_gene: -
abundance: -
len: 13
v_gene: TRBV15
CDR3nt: TGTGCCACCAGCAGGAACAGGAACTACGAGCAGTACTTC
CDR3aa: CATSRNRNYEQYF

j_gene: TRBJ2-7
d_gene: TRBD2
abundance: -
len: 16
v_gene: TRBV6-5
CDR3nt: TGTGCCAGCAGTTACAGACTAGCGGGCTCCACCTACGAGCAGTACTTC
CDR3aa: CASSYRLAGSTYEQYF

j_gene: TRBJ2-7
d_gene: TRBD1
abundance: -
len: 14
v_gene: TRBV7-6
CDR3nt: TGTGCCAGCAGCGCGTCACAGGGGTCCTACGAGCAGTACTTC
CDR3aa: CASSASQGSYEQYF

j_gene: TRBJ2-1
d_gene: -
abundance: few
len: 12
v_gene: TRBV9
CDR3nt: TGTGCCAGCAGCAGAATCGAGGGTGAGCAGTTCTTC
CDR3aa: CASSRIEGEQFF

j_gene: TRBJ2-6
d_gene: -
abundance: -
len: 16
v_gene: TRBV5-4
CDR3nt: TGTGCCAGCAGCTTGGATGCTGGCTCTGGGGCCAACGTCCTGACTTTC
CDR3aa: CASSLDAGSGANVLTF

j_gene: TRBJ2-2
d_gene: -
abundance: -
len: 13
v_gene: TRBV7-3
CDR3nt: TGTGCCAGCAGCTTAACAGAGACCGGGGAGCTGTTTTTT
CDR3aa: CASSLTETGELFF

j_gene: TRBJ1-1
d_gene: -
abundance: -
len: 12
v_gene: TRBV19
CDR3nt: TGTGCCAGTAGTATCGGGAACACTGAAGCTTTCTTT
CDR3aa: CASSIGNTEAFF

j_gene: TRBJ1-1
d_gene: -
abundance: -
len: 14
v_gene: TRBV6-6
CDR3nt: TGTGCCAGCAGTTTTAGGCGCGGGAACACTGAAGCTTTCTTT
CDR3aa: CASSFRRGNTEAFF

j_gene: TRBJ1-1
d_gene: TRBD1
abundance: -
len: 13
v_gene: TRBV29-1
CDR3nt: TGCAGCGCTTACGGACAGGGACGGCCTGAAGCTTTCTTT
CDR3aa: CSAYGQGRPEAFF

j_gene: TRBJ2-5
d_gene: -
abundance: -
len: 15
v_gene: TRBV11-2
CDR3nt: TGTGCCAGCAGCTTAGACGGGACACCTCAAGAGACCCAGTACTTC
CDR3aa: CASSLDGTPQETQYF